A single TCR beta chain is shown here with its context. CDR1 SNHLY and CDR2 FYNNEI come from the germline V gene. V was clipped by 6 bases and J by 4 bases; unmatched bases: 9. The CDR3 extends over 15 amino acids. 60 Vbeta and 13 Jbeta primers were used in PCR. Here immunoSEQ multiplex PCR was the method, and the copy in TCRdb shows in-frame clones only, minus some. The table includes 150,000 or so clones, 79% detected once. The entry originates in a study of cytomegalovirus exposure and HLA in healthy donors. Sequences were obtained from PBMCs. The receptor was derived from a woman aged 40-49 years in good health and CMV-seropositive. J is TRBJ1-5 and V is TRBV2; TRBD1 matches 7 bases. CDR3 DNA sequence: TGTGCCAGCAGCAAAGAGTTACAGGGGAATCAGCCCCAGCATTTT. It encodes CASSKELQGNQPQHF.